Listed below are T cell receptor beta chains from one sample, sequenced in a study of OX40 agonist ivuxolimab in advanced cancers. Generated by immunoSEQ multiplex PCR, the TCRdb table keeps only in-frame clones and is missing some. The sample contains 70,000 to 100,000 clones, more than 75% of which appear only once. Material: CD4+ or CD8+ T cells sorted from blood, obtained in a trial of the OX40 agonist ivuxolimab. The receptors derive from an adult with an advanced solid tumor such as melanoma, head and neck, liver or kidney cancer. The CDR3 runs from the conserved cysteine through the conserved F or W. Each record gives: V gene, J gene, D gene, CDR3 DNA, CDR3 protein. A D gene is named only where the DNA matches it firmly.

V: TRBV10-3
J: TRBJ1-3
D: .
DNA: TGTGCCATCAGCCCCCTCTCTGGAAACACCATATATTTT
CDR3: CAISPLSGNTIYF

V: TRBV7-9
J: TRBJ1-1
D: TRBD1
DNA: TGTGCCAGCAGCTCACCAGGGACAGGGATGAACACTGAAGCTTTCTTT
CDR3: CASSSPGTGMNTEAFF

V: TRBV5-4
J: TRBJ2-3
D: .
DNA: TGTGCCAGCAGCTTGGCGGGGGCGGGTACAGATACGCAGTATTTT
CDR3: CASSLAGAGTDTQYF

V: TRBV27
J: TRBJ2-1
D: TRBD1
DNA: TGTGCCAGCAGTTCGCGGGCGCTTACAGGGGGCCCGGATGAGCAGTTCTTC
CDR3: CASSSRALTGGPDEQFF

V: TRBV7-2
J: TRBJ2-1
D: .
DNA: TGTGCCAGCAGCTTACCCCCAGAATCTCAGTTCTTC
CDR3: CASSLPPESQFF

V: TRBV9
J: TRBJ2-2
D: .
DNA: TGTGCCAGCAGCGTAGGTTGGTTAGCGGAAAACACCGGGGAGCTGTTTTTT
CDR3: CASSVGWLAENTGELFF

V: TRBV5-1
J: TRBJ2-2
D: TRBD2
DNA: TGCGCCAGCAGCTGGGGACTAGCGGGAGTACAAGCCGGGGAGCTGTTTTTT
CDR3: CASSWGLAGVQAGELFF

V: TRBV5-1
J: TRBJ2-5
D: .
DNA: TGCGCCAGCAGCTCTCCCGGGGTTTGGACCCAGTACTTC
CDR3: CASSSPGVWTQYF

V: TRBV6-1
J: TRBJ2-5
D: TRBD1
DNA: TGTGCCAGCAGTGATGGGACAGTCGAGACCCAGTACTTC
CDR3: CASSDGTVETQYF

V: TRBV7-3
J: TRBJ2-2
D: .
DNA: TGTGCCAGCAGCTTATTTTCGTCGAACACCGGGGAGCTGTTTTTT
CDR3: CASSLFSSNTGELFF

V: TRBV18
J: TRBJ1-2
D: .
DNA: TGTGCCAGCTCACCACCCGGGATACCCTATGGCTACACCTTC
CDR3: CASSPPGIPYGYTF